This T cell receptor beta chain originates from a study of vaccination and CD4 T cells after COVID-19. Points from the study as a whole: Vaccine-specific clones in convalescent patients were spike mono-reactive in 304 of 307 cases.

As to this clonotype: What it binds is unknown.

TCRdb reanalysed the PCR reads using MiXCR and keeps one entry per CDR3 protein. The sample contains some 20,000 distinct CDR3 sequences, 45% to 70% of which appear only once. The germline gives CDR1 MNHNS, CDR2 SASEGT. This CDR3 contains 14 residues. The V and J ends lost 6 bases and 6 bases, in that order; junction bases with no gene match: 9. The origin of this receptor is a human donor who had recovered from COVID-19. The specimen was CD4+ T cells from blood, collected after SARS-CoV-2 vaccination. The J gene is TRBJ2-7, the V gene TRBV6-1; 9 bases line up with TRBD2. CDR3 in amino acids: CASSGLAPRVEQYF. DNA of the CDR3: TGTGCCAGCAGCGGACTAGCGCCTAGGGTCGAGCAGTACTTC.